A selection of T cell receptor beta chains follows, all from one sample in a study of T cell responses to AZD1222 COVID-19 vaccine. Sequencing was performed with immunoSEQ multiplex PCR; in TCRdb, only in-frame clones are kept and a portion is missing. The sample contains 90,000 to 150,000 clones, roughly 90% of which appear only once. Here the sequenced sample was peripheral blood, taken on day 0 of AZD1222 vaccination. These receptors originate from an adult in good health. Both conserved end residues are part of each CDR3. The order of the fields is J gene, CDR3 length, D gene, clone size, V gene, CDR3 protein, CDR3 DNA. D genes are given only for firm matches. Only some rows state a clone size, as once, few, many or a class for expanded clones.

J: TRBJ2-5
length: 13
D: -
size: once
V: TRBV5-1
CDR3: CASSSGQTETQYF
DNA: TGCGCCAGCAGCAGCGGACAGACGGAGACCCAGTACTTC

J: TRBJ2-3
length: 15
D: -
size: -
V: TRBV6-5
CDR3: CASSYGRTSTDTQYF
DNA: TGTGCCAGCAGTTACGGTCGAACTAGCACAGATACGCAGTATTTT

J: TRBJ2-2
length: 14
D: -
size: -
V: TRBV30
CDR3: CAWSVLANTGELFF
DNA: TGTGCCTGGAGTGTACTGGCCAACACCGGGGAGCTGTTTTTT

J: TRBJ1-5
length: 16
D: TRBD1
size: once
V: TRBV7-2
CDR3: CASSWTGTGQSQPQHF
DNA: TGTGCCAGCAGCTGGACCGGGACAGGGCAGTCTCAGCCCCAGCATTTT

J: TRBJ1-1
length: 14
D: TRBD1
size: -
V: TRBV19
CDR3: CASTAQGANTEAFF
DNA: TGTGCCAGTACCGCACAGGGGGCGAACACTGAAGCTTTCTTT

J: TRBJ2-7
length: 17
D: TRBD2
size: -
V: TRBV19
CDR3: CASSWSSGGQSSYEQYF
DNA: TGTGCCAGTAGTTGGTCTAGCGGGGGCCAAAGCTCCTACGAGCAGTACTTC

J: TRBJ1-3
length: 13
D: -
size: -
V: TRBV6-5
CDR3: CASRGTSGNTIYF
DNA: TGTGCCAGCAGGGGGACATCTGGAAACACCATATATTTT

J: TRBJ2-1
length: 15
D: -
size: -
V: TRBV6-5
CDR3: CASSYSNPGYNEQFF
DNA: TGTGCCAGCAGTTACTCGAATCCGGGTTACAATGAGCAGTTCTTC

J: TRBJ1-4
length: 15
D: -
size: few
V: TRBV7-9
CDR3: CASSLGAGKNEKLFF
DNA: TGTGCCAGCAGCTTAGGAGCTGGGAAAAATGAAAAACTGTTTTTT

J: TRBJ2-2
length: 17
D: TRBD1
size: -
V: TRBV5-1
CDR3: CASSLDGTGRKTGELFF
DNA: TGCGCCAGCAGCTTGGATGGGACAGGGAGGAAGACCGGGGAGCTGTTTTTT

J: TRBJ1-5
length: 14
D: TRBD1
size: -
V: TRBV2
CDR3: CASSGRQGGQPQHF
DNA: TGTGCCAGCAGTGGCCGACAGGGAGGACAGCCCCAGCATTTT

J: TRBJ1-1
length: 16
D: -
size: -
V: TRBV6-5
CDR3: CASSYSWGALNTEAFF
DNA: TGTGCCAGCAGTTACTCGTGGGGGGCTTTGAACACTGAAGCTTTCTTT

J: TRBJ1-4
length: 14
D: TRBD1
size: -
V: TRBV28
CDR3: CASRQGAANEKLFF
DNA: TGTGCCAGCAGACAGGGGGCGGCTAATGAAAAACTGTTTTTT

J: TRBJ1-2
length: 13
D: -
size: -
V: TRBV19
CDR3: CASSIPSRGGYTF
DNA: TGTGCCAGTAGTATCCCATCGAGAGGGGGCTACACCTTC

J: TRBJ2-1
length: 14
D: -
size: -
V: TRBV5-5
CDR3: CASSLGQGSGEQFF
DNA: TGTGCCAGCAGCTTGGGGCAGGGGTCGGGTGAGCAGTTCTTC

J: TRBJ1-1
length: 15
D: TRBD1
size: -
V: TRBV28
CDR3: CASSSPTGGYTEAFF
DNA: TGTGCCAGCAGTTCTCCCACAGGGGGCTACACTGAAGCTTTCTTT

J: TRBJ1-3
length: 15
D: TRBD1
size: -
V: TRBV5-1
CDR3: CASSLADRAGNTIYF
DNA: TGCGCCAGCAGCTTGGCGGACAGGGCTGGAAACACCATATATTTT

J: TRBJ2-7
length: 15
D: -
size: -
V: TRBV29-1
CDR3: CSVRQGLTHSYEQYF
DNA: TGCAGCGTACGGCAGGGATTAACTCACTCCTACGAGCAGTACTTC

J: TRBJ1-2
length: 18
D: TRBD1
size: -
V: TRBV7-8
CDR3: CASSLGPQGAQVNYGYTF
DNA: TGTGCCAGCAGCTTAGGGCCACAGGGGGCGCAAGTTAACTATGGCTACACCTTC

J: TRBJ1-1
length: 14
D: -
size: once
V: TRBV5-4
CDR3: CASSRRRVNTEAFF
DNA: TGTGCCAGCAGCCGTCGCCGAGTGAACACTGAAGCTTTCTTT

J: TRBJ2-7
length: 15
D: TRBD1
size: -
V: TRBV4-2
CDR3: CASSQGGQEYYEQYF
DNA: TGTGCCAGCAGCCAAGGAGGACAGGAATACTACGAGCAGTACTTC

J: TRBJ1-3
length: 16
D: -
size: -
V: TRBV24-1
CDR3: CATSDLRGLSGNTIYF
DNA: TGTGCCACCAGTGATTTGAGAGGTCTCTCTGGAAACACCATATATTTT

J: TRBJ1-1
length: 13
D: -
size: -
V: TRBV20-1
CDR3: CSASASRNTEAFF
DNA: TGCAGTGCTAGTGCCAGCCGAAACACTGAAGCTTTCTTT

J: TRBJ1-4
length: 14
D: -
size: -
V: TRBV7-2
CDR3: CASSATATNEKLFF
DNA: TGTGCCAGCAGCGCCACAGCAACTAATGAAAAACTGTTTTTT

J: TRBJ1-2
length: 13
D: TRBD1
size: -
V: TRBV6-6
CDR3: CAGRTGGDYGYTF
DNA: TGTGCCGGACGAACAGGGGGCGACTATGGCTACACCTTC

J: TRBJ1-2
length: 13
D: -
size: -
V: TRBV27
CDR3: CASTRRADEGYTF
DNA: TGTGCCAGCACCCGGAGGGCCGATGAAGGCTACACCTTC

J: TRBJ1-3
length: 14
D: -
size: -
V: TRBV6-5
CDR3: CASRYLNSGNTIYF
DNA: TGTGCCAGCAGGTACCTAAACTCTGGAAACACCATATATTTT

J: TRBJ1-6
length: 13
D: -
size: -
V: TRBV27
CDR3: CASRDSGVSPLHF
DNA: TGTGCCAGCAGGGATTCAGGAGTCTCACCCCTCCACTTT

J: TRBJ2-4
length: 16
D: -
size: -
V: TRBV19
CDR3: CASSIWQPLAKNIQYF
DNA: TGTGCCAGTAGTATCTGGCAGCCTCTAGCCAAAAACATTCAGTACTTC

J: TRBJ2-1
length: 15
D: TRBD2
size: -
V: TRBV3-1/TRBV3-2
CDR3: CASSRSSGGDNEQFF
DNA: TGTGCCAGCAGCCGGTCTAGCGGGGGCGACAATGAGCAGTTCTTC

J: TRBJ2-3
length: 14
D: -
size: -
V: TRBV4-1
CDR3: CASSQDQSRDTQYF
DNA: TGCGCCAGCAGCCAAGATCAGAGCCGGGATACGCAGTATTTT

J: TRBJ2-7
length: 14
D: -
size: -
V: TRBV12-5
CDR3: CASGPGTWDYEQYF
DNA: TGTGCTAGTGGGCCGGGAACCTGGGACTACGAGCAGTACTTC

J: TRBJ2-1
length: 14
D: -
size: -
V: TRBV29-1
CDR3: CSVGGSSSYNEQFF
DNA: TGCAGCGTTGGTGGTAGCTCCAGCTACAATGAGCAGTTCTTC

J: TRBJ2-7
length: 14
D: -
size: -
V: TRBV28
CDR3: CASSFAQGYYEQYF
DNA: TGTGCCAGCAGTTTTGCGCAGGGGTACTACGAGCAGTACTTC

J: TRBJ1-4
length: 19
D: -
size: -
V: TRBV3-1/TRBV3-2
CDR3: CASSQSIGLTAGTNEKLFF
DNA: TGTGCCAGCAGCCAATCAATAGGTTTGACTGCAGGGACTAATGAAAAACTGTTTTTT

J: TRBJ1-5
length: 15
D: TRBD1
size: -
V: TRBV19
CDR3: CASQGQPYSNQPQHF
DNA: TGTGCCAGTCAGGGACAGCCATATAGCAATCAGCCCCAGCATTTT

J: TRBJ1-5
length: 15
D: TRBD1
size: -
V: TRBV18
CDR3: CASSPLGQGAPAQHF
DNA: TGTGCCAGCTCACCACTAGGGCAGGGGGCACCGGCCCAGCATTTT

J: TRBJ2-7
length: 17
D: -
size: -
V: TRBV10-1
CDR3: CASSVREEGPSSYEQYF
DNA: TGCGCCAGCAGTGTGAGAGAGGAGGGTCCTAGCTCCTACGAGCAGTACTTC

J: TRBJ1-3
length: 14
D: -
size: -
V: TRBV28
CDR3: CASRLSPRGNTIYF
DNA: TGTGCCAGCCGACTCTCGCCCCGGGGAAACACCATATATTTT

J: TRBJ1-2
length: 13
D: TRBD1
size: once
V: TRBV28
CDR3: CASSFRTGGGYTF
DNA: TGTGCCAGCAGTTTCCGGACAGGGGGAGGCTACACCTTC

J: TRBJ1-5
length: 14
D: -
size: once
V: TRBV28
CDR3: CASRGGGAWQPQHF
DNA: TGTGCCAGCAGGGGCGGGGGGGCCTGGCAGCCCCAGCATTTT

J: TRBJ1-6
length: 14
D: TRBD1
size: -
V: TRBV7-9
CDR3: CASSQGTANSPLHF
DNA: TGTGCCAGCAGCCAAGGGACAGCGAATTCACCCCTCCACTTT

J: TRBJ2-3
length: 14
D: TRBD2
size: -
V: TRBV6-4
CDR3: CASSEAGGTDTQYF
DNA: TGTGCCAGCAGTGAAGCGGGGGGGACAGATACGCAGTATTTT

J: TRBJ1-1
length: 15
D: TRBD1
size: -
V: TRBV5-1
CDR3: CASRLDRGRMTEAFF
DNA: TGCGCCAGCAGGCTTGACAGGGGGCGCATGACTGAAGCTTTCTTT

J: TRBJ1-2
length: 13
D: TRBD1
size: -
V: TRBV11-1
CDR3: CASSQGTVYGYTF
DNA: TGTGCCAGCAGCCAGGGGACAGTCTATGGCTACACCTTC

J: TRBJ1-5
length: 15
D: -
size: -
V: TRBV6-5
CDR3: CASLGGAAVVQPQHF
DNA: TGTGCCAGCCTGGGGGGGGCGGCGGTTGTTCAGCCCCAGCATTTT

J: TRBJ2-2
length: 16
D: TRBD2
size: once
V: TRBV6-2/TRBV6-3
CDR3: CASSYGTGGRTGELFF
DNA: TGTGCCAGCAGTTACGGGACGGGGGGGCGCACCGGGGAGCTGTTTTTT

J: TRBJ2-3
length: 18
D: TRBD1
size: few
V: TRBV6-2/TRBV6-3
CDR3: CASSYSIEGQGATDTQYF
DNA: TGTGCCAGCAGTTACTCGATTGAGGGGCAGGGGGCTACAGATACGCAGTATTTT

J: TRBJ1-1
length: 14
D: -
size: -
V: TRBV6-2/TRBV6-3
CDR3: CASSYPSMNTEAFF
DNA: TGTGCCAGCAGTTATCCGTCGATGAACACTGAAGCTTTCTTT

J: TRBJ1-4
length: 18
D: TRBD1
size: -
V: TRBV9
CDR3: CASSATQGVGTLGEKLFF
DNA: TGTGCCAGCAGCGCCACACAGGGGGTTGGTACATTGGGGGAAAAACTGTTTTTT

J: TRBJ2-7
length: 14
D: TRBD1
size: once
V: TRBV10-3
CDR3: CATRSGQGAYEQYF
DNA: TGTGCCACCCGTTCTGGACAGGGGGCCTACGAGCAGTACTTC

J: TRBJ1-4
length: 14
D: -
size: -
V: TRBV5-1
CDR3: CASSLAGTNEKLFF
DNA: TGCGCCAGCAGCCTGGCTGGGACTAATGAAAAACTGTTTTTT

J: TRBJ1-1
length: 12
D: -
size: -
V: TRBV4-2
CDR3: CASRGVGAEAFF
DNA: TGTGCCAGCAGGGGGGTGGGGGCTGAAGCTTTCTTT

J: TRBJ2-7
length: 17
D: -
size: -
V: TRBV19
CDR3: CASRRAGGASHSYEQYF
DNA: TGTGCCAGTAGGAGGGCAGGGGGGGCCTCTCACTCCTACGAGCAGTACTTC

J: TRBJ1-2
length: 13
D: -
size: -
V: TRBV10-1
CDR3: CASSEQGSYGYTF
DNA: TGCGCCAGCAGTGAGCAGGGGAGCTATGGCTACACCTTC

J: TRBJ2-1
length: 15
D: -
size: -
V: TRBV4-3
CDR3: CASSQETGSFNEQFF
DNA: TGCGCCAGCAGCCAAGAAACAGGGTCGTTCAATGAGCAGTTCTTC

J: TRBJ2-6
length: 18
D: -
size: -
V: TRBV7-2
CDR3: CASSLFGRGSAGANVLTF
DNA: TGTGCCAGCAGCTTATTCGGTCGGGGATCTGCTGGGGCCAACGTCCTGACTTTC

J: TRBJ1-2
length: 15
D: -
size: -
V: TRBV5-4
CDR3: CASSLDPGDFYGYTF
DNA: TGTGCCAGCAGCTTAGACCCAGGTGACTTCTATGGCTACACCTTC

J: TRBJ2-2
length: 15
D: -
size: -
V: TRBV5-1
CDR3: CASNYYGANTGELFF
DNA: TGCGCCAGCAACTATTACGGGGCGAACACCGGGGAGCTGTTTTTT

J: TRBJ1-1
length: 14
D: TRBD1
size: -
V: TRBV7-2
CDR3: CASSPGQGFPEAFF
DNA: TGTGCCAGCAGCCCGGGACAGGGATTCCCTGAAGCTTTCTTT